The text below deals with one T cell receptor beta chain. What this receptor recognizes is not known. No qualities accompany the bases; no much larger clone lies one base away. Different DNA sequences within this sample yield the same CDR3. Genomic DNA was isolated using the Qiagen DNeasy kit from unsorted PBMCs as well as from negatively selected CD4+ and CD8+ fractions. TCR beta CDR3 regions were amplified by immunoSEQ multiplex PCR using primers annealing to V and J segments. Amplification bias was minimized using a synthetic immune receptor repertoire, and residual bias was removed computationally after sequencing. In the original analysis: Custom Python scripts were used to quantify repertoire diversity as the Shannon entropy index. Unsorted, CD4+ and CD8+ repertoires were analyzed separately, except for combined analyses in which CD4+ and CD8+ sequences were merged in silico. A clone counted as expanded when the clone's frequency after treatment rose at least 2-fold relative to C1D1, and clones undetected at baseline were given a pseudocount of 0.5. Singleton clones were defined as clones with 0 or 1 copy at C1D1, and non-singleton clones were defined as clones with 2 or more copies. Clones expanded in unsorted samples were assigned a CD4+, CD8+ or unknown annotation through matching of protein sequences in sorted samples from the same patient. Wilcoxon tests on paired samples were used to test changes in diversity from C1D1 to C4D1. TCRdb re-hosts the immuneACCESS table, in-frame sequences only. Its copies lack some clones; in the studies checked, an unresolved V gene accounts for under half of them, and the cause for the rest is not known. V and J calls and clone size follow that table, whereas D and trimming were derived from the DNA. Within this sample are about 22,000 clones, with approximately 65% of them counted one time only. The biggest ten clones account for around 1.3% of the sample.

The data were taken from a study of PD-1 blockade in classical Hodgkin lymphoma (dated by TCRdb to the early 2020s). Describing the broader study: Nivolumab dosing was 3 mg/kg intravenously every 2 weeks, continuing until either disease progression or unacceptable toxicity. To define a peripheral blood immune signature of response to PD-1 blockade in classical Hodgkin lymphoma, the study combined TCR beta sequencing with CyTOF. On the study overall, not on this receptor specifically: Lower diversity was observed in patients in whom nivolumab was started less than 1 year after ASCT, and these patients were excluded from later analyses so that confounding by immune reconstitution would be avoided. A significant rise by C4D1 was seen in CD4+ but not CD8+ TCR diversity (p=0.0027 vs p=0.16), with the rise being most apparent in complete responders (p=0.02). The study was limited to a single clinical trial cohort, and causes of repertoire differences, possibly disease activity or prior therapy, remained undefined. Trial patients with a complete response had baseline diversity similar to that of newly diagnosed patients, while partial responders and progressors had significantly lower diversity. Baseline TCR diversity was reported to be lower in newly diagnosed patients than in healthy donors, and even lower in relapsed/refractory patients.

Taken with the paper, the label for time point translates to: cycle 4 day 1 (C4D1), after five to seven weeks of nivolumab. Relapse after autologous stem cell transplantation had occurred in all trial patients, and cohorts A, B and C were distinguished by prior brentuximab vedotin exposure. A Miltenyi CD4+ T cell isolation kit was used for magnetic negative selection to purify CD4+ T cells from thawed PBMCs. The trial cohort was composed of over 50 patients with relapsed/refractory classical Hodgkin lymphoma, for whom complete response, partial response or progressive disease was recorded as best overall response. Trial patients were treated with single-agent nivolumab in the multi-cohort phase II CheckMate 205 trial. An independent review committee assessed best overall response by applying the 2007 International Working Group response criteria. Trial PBMCs were collected immediately before nivolumab initiation (C1D1) and during therapy at cycle 2 day 1 and cycle 4 day 1. Peripheral blood was collected in 8 mL Vacutainer Cell Preparation Tubes, from which PBMCs were isolated by centrifugation and then cryopreserved. Purified CD4+ and CD8+ fractions were prepared only for cases in which an additional PBMC sample was available. Magnetically labelled cells were removed on LS columns in a quadroMACS separator, and the flow-through was retained as the purified fraction.

CDR1 and CDR2 are read off the germline V gene (reference sequence) as MNHNY and SVGAGI. Trimming leaves V shorter by 0 bases and J shorter by 4 bases, with the junction holding 3 bases beyond the gene matches. From the cysteine through the phenylalanine, the CDR3 covers 15 amino acids. Only the CDR3 DNA is retained, 45 bases long and in frame from the first base. This sequence was found in a human donor with classical Hodgkin lymphoma. Sequences were derived from CD4+ T cells from blood, sampled before the fourth cycle of nivolumab. The chain is encoded by TRBV6-6 joined to TRBJ1-5, with 7 bases matching TRBD1. CDR3 protein: CASSYSDRSNQPQHF. The nucleotides are TGTGCCAGCAGTTACTCGGACAGGTCAAATCAGCCCCAGCATTTT.